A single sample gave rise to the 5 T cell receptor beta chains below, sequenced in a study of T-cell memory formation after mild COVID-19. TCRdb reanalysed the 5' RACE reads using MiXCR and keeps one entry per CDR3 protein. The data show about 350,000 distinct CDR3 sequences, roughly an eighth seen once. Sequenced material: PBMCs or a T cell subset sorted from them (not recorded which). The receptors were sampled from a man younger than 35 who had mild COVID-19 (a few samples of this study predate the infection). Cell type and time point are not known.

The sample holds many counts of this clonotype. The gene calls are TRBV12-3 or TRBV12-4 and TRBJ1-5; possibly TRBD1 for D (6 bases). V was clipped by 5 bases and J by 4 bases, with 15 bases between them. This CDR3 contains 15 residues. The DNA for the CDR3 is TGTGCCAGCAGTGCACAGGGTAGTGCAAATCAGCCCCAGCATTTT. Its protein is CASSAQGSANQPQHF.

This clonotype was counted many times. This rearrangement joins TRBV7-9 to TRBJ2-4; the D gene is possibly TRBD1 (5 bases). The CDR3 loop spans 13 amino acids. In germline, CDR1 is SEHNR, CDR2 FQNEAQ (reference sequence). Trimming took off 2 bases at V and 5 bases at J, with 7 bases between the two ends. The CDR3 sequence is CASSLLGENIQYF. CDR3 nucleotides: TGTGCCAGCAGCTTATTAGGGGAAAACATTCAGTACTTC. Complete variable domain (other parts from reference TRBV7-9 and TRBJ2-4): DTGVSQNPRHKITKRGQNVTFRCDPISEHNRLYWYRQTLGQGPEFLTYFQNEAQLEKSRLLSDRFSAERPKGSFSTLEIQRTEQGDSAMYLCASSLLGENIQYFGAGTRLSVL.

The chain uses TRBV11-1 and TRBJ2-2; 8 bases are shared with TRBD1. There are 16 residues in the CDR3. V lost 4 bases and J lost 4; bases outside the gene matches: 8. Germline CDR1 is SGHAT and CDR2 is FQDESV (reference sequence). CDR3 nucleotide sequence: TGTGCCAGCAGCTCCCAACAGGGGGTAGGCACCGGGGAGCTGTTTTTT. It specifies CASSSQQGVGTGELFF.

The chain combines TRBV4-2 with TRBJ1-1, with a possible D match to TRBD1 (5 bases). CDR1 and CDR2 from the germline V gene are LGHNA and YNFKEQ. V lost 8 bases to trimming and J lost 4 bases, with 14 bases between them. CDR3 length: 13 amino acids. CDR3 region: CASGRVPGTEAFF. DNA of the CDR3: TGTGCCAGCGGCAGGGTTCCAGGCACTGAAGCTTTCTTT.

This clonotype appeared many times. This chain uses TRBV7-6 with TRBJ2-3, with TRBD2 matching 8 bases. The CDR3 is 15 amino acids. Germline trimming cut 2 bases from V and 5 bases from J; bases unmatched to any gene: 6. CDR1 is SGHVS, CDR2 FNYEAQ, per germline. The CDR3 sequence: CASSLYGGAGDTQYF. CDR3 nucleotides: TGTGCCAGCAGCTTATACGGGGGGGCTGGAGATACGCAGTATTTT.